This note documents a single T cell receptor beta chain sequence. What it binds is unknown. The data were taken from a study of T cell responses to AZD1222 COVID-19 vaccine. Study findings and constraints: Unmutated variant regions reportedly attract nearly half of all spike-specific TCRs. Just a handful of AZD1222 recipients tested seropositive at baseline. Clonal diversity was possibly underestimated; the donors were predominantly white British and more often female.

The protocol was immunoSEQ multiplex PCR, while the TCRdb copy is restricted to in-frame clones and leaves out a portion. The sample carries about 120,000 clones, around 89% recorded once. Germline CDR1 and CDR2: LGHNA and YSLEER. V gave up 3 bases and J gave up 3 bases, with 8 bases separating them. This CDR3 spans 13 amino acids. This sequence originates from an adult who received the AZD1222 COVID-19 vaccine. The material sequenced was peripheral blood, taken 28 days after the second AZD1222 dose. The V gene is TRBV4-3, the J gene TRBJ1-1; no definite D call. DNA for the CDR3: TGCGCCAGCAGCCAGGATAGAGACACTGAAGCTTTCTTT. Translation gives CASSQDRDTEAFF.